These 30 T cell receptor beta chains share one sample of origin, sequenced in a study of identical twins. From the 5' RACE reads, TCRdb called clonotypes with MiXCR, one entry per CDR3 protein. The table has roughly 720,000 distinct CDR3 sequences, approximately 18% seen once. In addition, the sample was reused for a study of T cells expressing NK-cell markers.

Specimen: PBMCs. These TCRs come from a woman aged 18-29 years in good health.

To note about this clonotype: One end of the junction does not line up with germline, which may come from a read error. The chain combines TRBV12-3 or TRBV12-4 with TRBJ2-1, with 7 bases fitting TRBD2. The CDR3 covers 11 residues. CDR3 loop: CASRNLGTTNF. The CDR3 DNA reads as TGTGCCAGCAGGAACCTCGGGACTACCAATTTC.

This clonotype has only a few counts. This chain joins TRBV7-9 and TRBJ2-1; D is possibly TRBD1 (5 bases). CDR1 is SEHNR, CDR2 FQNEAQ, per germline (reference sequence). The V end was cut by 5 bases, the J end by 7 bases, with 21 bases between. This CDR3 has 16 amino acids. This chain's CDR3 is CASSPLLPTDSNEQFF. As DNA, the CDR3 is TGTGCCAGCAGCCCCCTTCTACCGACAGACTCAAATGAGCAGTTCTTC.

In its sample, this clonotype was seen a few times. This chain connects TRBV25-1 to TRBJ2-3; D gene uncertain. V shed 2 bases and J shed 4 bases, with 10 bases lying between them. The CDR3 sequence is 14 residues long. Germline assignment: CDR1 MGHDK and CDR2 SYGVNS. The CDR3 region is CASSEPGYADTQYF. CDR3 in DNA: TGTGCCAGCAGTGAACCTGGGTATGCAGATACGCAGTATTTT.

The chain carries TRBV20-1 and TRBJ2-7; a weak D match, TRBD2 (7 bases). Germline loops: CDR1 DFQATT, CDR2 SNEGSKA (reference sequence). This CDR3 is 16 amino acids long. Between the trimmed V and J ends, which lost 3 bases and 4 bases, there was a span of 22 bases. The CDR3 DNA reads as TGCAGTGCTAGCTCGACAGGCGCCATGGGGGGGTACGAGCAGTACTTC. Translating it yields CSASSTGAMGGYEQYF.

This clonotype was counted ten times or more. The chain combines TRBV5-1 with TRBJ1-1; D is unresolved. Trimming left V 1 base short and J 1 base short, with 8 bases between. CDR1 is SGHRS and CDR2 is YFSETQ in the germline V gene. This CDR3 contains 14 residues. The CDR3 DNA sequence: TGCGCCAGCAGCTTGAGGGCGGAGAACACTGAAGCTTTCTTT. Its translation is CASSLRAENTEAFF.

In this sample, this clonotype turned up a few times. The chain employs TRBV6-1 and TRBJ2-1, with TRBD2 as a possible D gene (6 bases). This CDR3 spans 15 amino acids. V was cut by 6 bases and J by 7 bases, with 19 bases left in between. Germline V gene data show CDR1 as MNHNS and CDR2 as SASEGT. Here the CDR3 DNA reads TGTGCCAGCAGGTCCATGTGGCGGGAACATAATGAGCAGTTCTTC. It yields the protein CASRSMWREHNEQFF.

This chain joins TRBV7-9 and TRBJ2-2; 14 nucleotides agree with TRBD2. CDR3 length: 17 residues. The V gene end was trimmed by 5 bases and the J gene end by 6 bases; junction bases not matched to a gene: 8. Germline loops: CDR1 SEHNR, CDR2 FQNEAQ (reference sequence). CDR3 protein: CASSPTGLAGAPGELFF. Written as DNA, the CDR3 is TGTGCCAGCAGCCCTACGGGACTAGCGGGAGCTCCCGGGGAGCTGTTTTTT.

V gene TRBV2 combines with J gene TRBJ2-1, with 10 bases fitting TRBD1. This CDR3 is built from 14 residues. The germline gives CDR1 SNHLY, CDR2 FYNNEI. V shed 6 bases, J shed 7 bases, and the junction held 6 bases outside the gene matches. The CDR3 loop is CASRYGTGANEQFF. The CDR3 nucleotides read TGTGCCAGCAGATACGGGACAGGGGCAAATGAGCAGTTCTTC.

This clonotype appeared a few times. This chain links TRBV7-9 with TRBJ2-1; 9 nucleotides line up with TRBD1. Germline V CDR1 and CDR2: SEHNR, FQNEAQ (reference sequence). The CDR3 length is 16 residues. V lost 5 bases to trimming and J lost 4 bases; unmatched junction nucleotides: 9. CDR3 DNA sequence: TGTGCCAGCAGCGGATCCGGGACAGGGATTTACAATGAGCAGTTCTTC. Amino acid sequence: CASSGSGTGIYNEQFF.

V and J are TRBV6-1 and TRBJ1-1; D might be TRBD1 (5 bases). Per germline, CDR1 MNHNS and CDR2 SASEGT. Trimming took 6 bases from V and 2 from J, leaving 16 bases between them. CDR3 size: 15 residues. CDR3 amino acids: CASRKPGGVNTEAFF. The CDR3 coding sequence is TGTGCCAGCAGAAAACCGGGGGGAGTAAACACTGAAGCTTTCTTT.

This chain connects TRBV5-1 to TRBJ2-7, with a weak D call TRBD1 (7 bases). From germline, CDR1 is SGHRS and CDR2 YFSETQ. This CDR3 is 14 amino acids long. Trimming took 1 base from V and 4 from J, leaving 12 bases between them. CDR3 in amino acids: CASSLQGGRYEQYF. In nucleotides, the CDR3 is TGCGCCAGCAGCTTGCAGGGGGGTAGGTACGAGCAGTACTTC.

The sample holds many counts of this clonotype. This sequence joins TRBV10-1 and TRBJ1-1; a possible D gene is TRBD1 (5 bases). The V gene lost 0 bases and the J gene lost 10 bases, with 12 bases spanning the gap. There are 13 residues in the CDR3. Per germline, CDR1 WNHNN and CDR2 SYGVQD (reference sequence). DNA of the CDR3: TGCGCCAGCAGTGAGTCGACTCGGGGCAGAGCTTTCTTT. Translated: CASSESTRGRAFF.

The J gene is TRBJ1-1, the V gene TRBV29-1; no reliable D call. The CDR3 runs 11 residues. Germline CDR1 is SQVTM and CDR2 is ANQGSEA. V lost 4 bases and J 5 bases, leaving 8 bases between the germline ends. For the CDR3, the DNA is TGCAGCGTTGGGAATTGGACTGAAGCTTTCTTT. Translated, it gives CSVGNWTEAFF.

A few counts support this clonotype. The chain carries TRBV24-1 and TRBJ2-1; maybe TRBD1 (5 bases). Trimming left V 4 bases short and J 6 bases short, with 9 bases between. The germline CDR1 and CDR2 sequences are KGHDR and SFDVKD. The CDR3 consists of 13 residues. The DNA of the CDR3 is TGTGCCACCAGTGACCGTAGGGGCAATGAGCAGTTCTTC. Translation: CATSDRRGNEQFF.

The chain links TRBV9 to TRBJ2-5; TRBD1 or TRBD2 may be the D gene (5 bases each). Trimming cost V 2 bases and J 4 bases, with 15 bases left between them. The CDR3 loop spans 15 amino acids. Germline V gene lookup returns CDR1 SGDLS and CDR2 YYNGEE. CDR3 region: CASSVGTTLAETQYF. DNA of the CDR3: TGTGCCAGCAGCGTTGGGACCACCCTGGCAGAGACCCAGTACTTC.

The chain carries TRBV7-2 and TRBJ1-2; 8 bases map to TRBD1. V lost 2 bases, J lost 6 bases, and 5 bases stayed unmatched. The V gene's germline CDR1 is SGHTA and CDR2 FQGNSA. CDR3 length: 14 amino acids. The CDR3 bases are TGTGCCAGCAGCTTATTTGGACAGGGCGATGGCTACACCTTC. This gives the protein CASSLFGQGDGYTF.

Only a few counts were recorded for this clonotype. The V call is TRBV29-1, the J call TRBJ2-7, with 9 bases that match TRBD2. The CDR3 loop spans 14 amino acids. V lost 5 bases, J lost 9 bases, and 14 bases stayed unmatched. Germline loops: CDR1 SQVTM, CDR2 ANQGSEA. CDR3 coding DNA: TGCAGCGTTTACTTTGCGGGAGGGCCGACCATGCAGTACTTC. It is translated as CSVYFAGGPTMQYF.

The rearrangement uses TRBV20-1 and TRBJ1-1; D unresolved. V lost 3 bases, J lost 1 base, and 3 bases lay in between. This CDR3 region has 11 residues. The germline V gene has CDR1 DFQATT and CDR2 SNEGSKA (reference sequence). The CDR3 region is CSARSNTEAFF. CDR3 bases: TGCAGTGCTAGGTCGAACACTGAAGCTTTCTTT.

This chain joins TRBV6-1 and TRBJ2-1; 10 bases match TRBD2. V was pared by 8 bases and J by 9 bases, with 16 bases of the junction left unmatched. CDR1 and CDR2 from the germline V gene are MNHNS and SASEGT. CDR3 length: 16 residues. CDR3 sequence: CASLDLSGRAVGEQFF. CDR3 bases: TGTGCCAGCCTTGACCTAAGCGGGAGGGCCGTGGGTGAGCAGTTCTTC.

The sample holds a few counts of this clonotype. The rearrangement uses TRBV12-3 or TRBV12-4 and TRBJ2-2; 11 bases match TRBD1. The CDR3 is 14 residues long. Unmatched junction bases numbered 3, after V lost 6 bases and J lost 6 bases. The CDR3 region has the DNA TGTGCCAGCAGACCGGGACAGGGGGCCGGGGAGCTGTTTTTT. It translates to CASRPGQGAGELFF.

This clonotype was seen a few times. The V call is TRBV12-3 or TRBV12-4, the J call TRBJ1-1, with no clear D. Trimming left V 2 bases short and J 5 bases short, with 9 bases between. The CDR3 covers 13 residues. In nucleotides, the CDR3 is TGTGCCAGCAGTTTAAATGCGGCAACTGAAGCTTTCTTT. Residues: CASSLNAATEAFF.

This clonotype has just a few counts. This sequence joins TRBV25-1 and TRBJ2-7, with 7 bases matching TRBD1. Trimming cost V 5 bases and J 6 bases; bases outside gene matches: 4. In germline, CDR1 is MGHDK, CDR2 SYGVNS. The CDR3 length is 12 residues. The CDR3 coding sequence is TGTGCCAGCAGTAAGACAGGGCCCGAGCAGTACTTC. This encodes CASSKTGPEQYF.

The sample holds a few counts of this clonotype. The rearrangement joins TRBV5-1 to TRBJ1-1; D perhaps matches TRBD1 (5 bases). V was clipped by 3 bases and J by 0 bases, with 12 bases between them. The length of the CDR3 is 15 residues. CDR1 is SGHRS and CDR2 is YFSETQ in the germline V gene. CDR3 sequence: CASSSREGMNTEAFF. In DNA, the CDR3 is TGCGCCAGCAGCTCCAGGGAAGGGATGAACACTGAAGCTTTCTTT.

In its sample, this clonotype was seen a few times. The V and J genes are TRBV12-3 or TRBV12-4 and TRBJ2-3; TRBD2 aligns across 13 bases. The CDR3 sequence is 20 residues long. Trimming at V came to 1 base and at J to 3 bases, leaving 13 bases not matched to a gene. CDR3 sequence (DNA): TGTGCCAGCAGTTTAGTTTTGACTAGCGGGGGGCAGGATGGGACAGATACGCAGTATTTT. It translates to CASSLVLTSGGQDGTDTQYF.

This clonotype was detected only once. The chain links TRBV4-1 to TRBJ2-7, with D perhaps TRBD1 (5 bases). CDR3 length equals 16 residues. The V gene's germline CDR1 is MGHRA and CDR2 YSYEKL. Trimming removed 0 bases at V and 6 bases at J, with 18 bases between. CDR3 sequence (DNA): TGCGCCAGCAGCCAAGAGAGGACCAGGGAAGGAAGCGAGCAGTACTTC. It is translated as CASSQERTREGSEQYF.

This chain connects TRBV6-1 to TRBJ2-1; 12 bases are shared with TRBD2. The CDR3 totals 17 residues. V was pared by 6 bases and J by 2 bases, with 8 bases of the junction left unmatched. The germline V gene encodes CDR1 MNHNS and CDR2 SASEGT. Written as DNA, the CDR3 is TGTGCCAGCAGCAACCACCGGACTAGCGGGACCTACAATGAGCAGTTCTTC. Encoded protein: CASSNHRTSGTYNEQFF.

This clonotype was seen only a few times. The chain is built from TRBV10-3 and TRBJ2-2; 8 bases are a match to TRBD1. CDR1 ENHRY and CDR2 SYGVKD come from the germline V gene. The CDR3 loop spans 16 amino acids. The trim removed 3 bases at V and 2 bases at J, leaving 5 bases unmatched. The DNA of the CDR3 is TGTGCCATCAGTGACGCTCCAGGGGGCAACACCGGGGAGCTGTTTTTT. Its protein is CAISDAPGGNTGELFF.

This sequence joins TRBV21-1 and TRBJ2-7; the D call TRBD2 from the table was never checked on the DNA. TRBV21-1 is labeled a pseudogene. CDR3 length: 14 residues. The CDR3 DNA follows: TGTGCCAGCAAGGAGGACAGGGCTTCCTACGAGCAGTACTTC. Amino acid sequence: CASKEDRASYEQYF.

The chain is built from TRBV3-1 and TRBJ2-1; 8 bases agree with TRBD2. The CDR3 has 17 residues. Per germline, CDR1 LGHDT and CDR2 YNNKEL (reference sequence). Trimming removed 0 bases from V and 3 bases from J; junction bases left unmatched: 7. The CDR3 DNA sequence: TGTGCCAGCAGCCAAGATAGGAGCGGGGGATTCTACAATGAGCAGTTCTTC. Translated, it gives CASSQDRSGGFYNEQFF.

As to this clonotype: One base away lies a much larger clone, so this may be a sequencing read error. J is TRBJ2-2 and V is TRBV12-3 or TRBV12-4; 7 nucleotides agree with TRBD1. The CDR3 length is 16 residues. V dropped 1 base and J dropped 5; count of bases not matched to a gene: 7. CDR3 sequence reads: CASSLGATGSTGELFF. CDR3 nucleotides: TGTGCCAGCAGTTTAGGGGCGACAGGGAGTACCGGGGAGCTGTTTTTT.